A single sample is the source of the 27 T cell receptor beta chains below, sequenced in a study of T-cell reconstitution after alpha-beta-depleted transplantation in children. Preparation of the TCRbeta library used unique molecular identifiers. One entry per CDR3 protein, called by TCRdb with MiXCR from the PCR reads. The sample holds around 94,000 distinct CDR3 sequences; around 6% are singletons and the top ten take 6% to 7%. This specimen consisted of PBMCs, mostly from graft donor cells, obtained 60 days after TCRalphabeta/CD19-depleted stem cell transplant. The receptors shown here come from a female patient aged 2-10 years who had a stem cell transplant for Fanconi anemia, so the T cells may come from the graft donor.

This clonotype was seen a few times. The chain recombines TRBV6-1 with TRBJ2-7; weak D call: TRBD1 (5 bases). The CDR3 length is 14 residues. With 3 bases removed from V and 2 bases from J, the gap between germline ends came to 11 bases. In germline, CDR1 is MNHNS, CDR2 SASEGT. CDR3 DNA: TGTGCCAGCAGTGACCTAGGGGCCACCTACGAGCAGTACTTC. This gives the protein CASSDLGATYEQYF.

J is TRBJ1-5 and V is TRBV30, with 9 positions matching TRBD1. The CDR3 runs 12 residues. The ends lost 5 bases at V and 4 bases at J; junction bases unmatched: 0. Germline V gene lookup returns CDR1 GTSNPN and CDR2 SVGIG (reference sequence). The CDR3 reads CAWGTGNQPQHF. Written as DNA, the CDR3 is TGTGCCTGGGGGACAGGGAATCAGCCCCAGCATTTT.

The table lists this clonotype with many counts. CDR3 residues: CSARRPGQGYGYTF. As DNA, the CDR3 is TGCAGTGCTAGGCGACCGGGACAGGGCTATGGCTACACCTTC. The chain recombines TRBV20-1 with TRBJ1-2; 9 nucleotides match TRBD1. This CDR3 has 14 residues. J gave up 4 bases and V 3 bases, and 6 bases lay outside the gene matches. The germline gives CDR1 DFQATT, CDR2 SNEGSKA (reference sequence).

In its sample, this clonotype was seen many times. The rearrangement uses TRBV20-1 and TRBJ2-2, with 10 bases fitting TRBD2. Germline CDR1 DFQATT, CDR2 SNEGSKA (reference sequence). The CDR3 extends over 17 amino acids. Unmatched junction bases numbered 12, after V lost 1 base and J lost 7 bases. CDR3 sequence: CSARGNLAGVGYGELFF. The DNA of the CDR3 is TGCAGTGCTAGAGGGAACCTAGCGGGAGTGGGATACGGGGAGCTGTTTTTT.

The CDR3 spells CSAIRDTAFNQPQHF. DNA for the CDR3: TGCAGTGCCATCCGGGACACGGCCTTCAATCAGCCCCAGCATTTT. This chain joins TRBV20-1 and TRBJ1-5; the D gene is possibly TRBD1 (6 bases). The CDR3 length is 15 residues. The germline V and J ends were trimmed by 6 bases and 3 bases, with 18 bases remaining between them. Germline V lookup: CDR1 DFQATT, CDR2 SNEGSKA (reference sequence).

V usage is TRBV7-2 and J usage is TRBJ1-4, with D unresolved. CDR3 length: 14 amino acids. V was trimmed by 3 bases and J by 5 bases, leaving 10 bases between them. The germline V gene has CDR1 SGHTA and CDR2 FQGNSA. The CDR3: CASSFGGENEKLFF. DNA of the CDR3: TGTGCCAGCAGCTTTGGCGGAGAGAATGAAAAACTGTTTTTT. The full variable domain, in which reference TRBV7-2 and TRBJ1-4 provide the parts outside the CDR3, is GAGVSQSPSNKVTEKGKDVELRCDPISGHTALYWYRQSLGQGLEFLIYFQGNSAPDKSGLPSDRFSAERTGGSVSTLTIQRTQQEDSAVYLCASSFGGENEKLFFGSGTQLSVL.

Many counts were recorded for this clonotype. The V gene is TRBV11-2, the J gene TRBJ2-1; a weak D match, TRBD2 (5 bases). The CDR3 has 14 residues. Per the germline V gene, CDR1 is SGHAT and CDR2 is FQNNGV. V lost 0 bases and J lost 13, with 16 bases in between. CDR3 DNA sequence: TGTGCCAGCAGCTTAGATCTGGGTTGGACTGAACAGTTCTTC. This sequence encodes CASSLDLGWTEQFF.

The sample holds many counts of this clonotype. The chain couples TRBV7-2 to TRBJ2-7, with 12 bases aligning to TRBD2. Trimming took 1 base from V and 3 from J; bases not matched to a gene: 4. Per the germline V gene, CDR1 is SGHTA and CDR2 is FQGNSA. The CDR3 totals 16 residues. CDR3 in DNA: TGTGCCAGCAGCTTAGACGGACTAGCGGGATACTACGAGCAGTACTTC. This codes for CASSLDGLAGYYEQYF.

In its sample, this clonotype was seen a few times. The chain carries TRBV5-4 and TRBJ2-7; D perhaps matches TRBD2 (6 bases). There are 13 residues in the CDR3. Trimming cost V 2 bases and J 1 base, with 7 bases left between them. Germline assignment: CDR1 SGHNT and CDR2 YYREEE (reference sequence). CDR3 region: CASSFAGSYEQYF. CDR3 DNA: TGTGCCAGCAGCTTCGCGGGGTCCTACGAGCAGTACTTC.

At least ten counts were recorded for this clonotype. The rearrangement links TRBV5-1 to TRBJ2-3; 7 bases fit TRBD2. Trimming cost V 1 base and J 1 base; bases outside gene matches: 0. The V gene's germline CDR1 is SGHRS and CDR2 YFSETQ. This CDR3 spans 14 amino acids. This CDR3 reads CASSLREGTDTQYF. The CDR3 bases are TGCGCCAGCAGCTTGCGGGAGGGCACAGATACGCAGTATTTT.

This clonotype was detected ten times or more. The chain links TRBV5-4 to TRBJ2-1, with a weak D call TRBD2 (6 bases). The V end lost 2 bases, the J end lost 10 bases, and 13 bases lay between the germline ends. The CDR3 consists of 13 residues. Germline V gives CDR1 SGHNT, CDR2 YYREEE (reference sequence). The CDR3 coding sequence is TGTGCCAGCAGCTTAGAGCCGGGAGTCGAGCAGTTCTTC. It codes for CASSLEPGVEQFF.

The table lists this clonotype with many counts. This sequence joins TRBV14 and TRBJ2-3; D not resolved. Trimming cost V 4 bases and J 1 base, with 6 bases left between them. There are 13 residues in the CDR3. Germline V gene data show CDR1 as SGHDN and CDR2 as FVKESK. DNA of the CDR3: TGTGCCAGCAGCCGCCGGGGCACAGATACGCAGTATTTT. Translated, it gives CASSRRGTDTQYF.

Details on this clonotype: Germline and junction disagree at one end, which may indicate a read error. The chain couples TRBV7-8 to TRBJ1-5; D perhaps matches TRBD1 (6 bases). The CDR3 covers 15 residues. Germline V gene lookup returns CDR1 SGHVS and CDR2 FQNEAQ. The CDR3 sequence is CVSSPQTGSNQPQHF. CDR3 sequence (DNA): TGTGTCAGCAGCCCTCAGACAGGTAGCAATCAGCCCCAGCATTTT. Based on the CDR3 plus reference TRBV7-8 and TRBJ1-5, the full variable domain is GAGVSQSPRYKVAKRGQDVALRCDPISGHVSLFWYQQALGQGPEFLTYFQNEAQLDKSGLPSDRFFAERPEGSVSTLKIQRTQQEDSAVYLCVSSPQTGSNQPQHFGDGTRLSIL.

Details on this clonotype: A much larger clone sits a single nucleotide away, making a read error possible. No conserved phenylalanine or tryptophan ends this CDR3, so it is likely a read error. The rearrangement uses TRBV28 and TRBJ2-1, with TRBD1 matching over 8 bases. The V gene end was trimmed by 6 bases and the J gene end by 2 bases; junction bases not matched to a gene: 6. Germline assignment: CDR1 MDHEN and CDR2 SYDVKM. The CDR3 has 15 amino acids. In nucleotides, the CDR3 is TGTGCCAGCAGCTCCCACAGGGGGGCCTACAATGAGCAGTTCCTC. Protein: CASSSHRGAYNEQFL.

This clonotype was seen at least ten times. This chain links TRBV12-3 or TRBV12-4 with TRBJ2-5; the D gene is possibly TRBD2 (6 bases). The CDR3 extends over 19 amino acids. Trimming removed 4 bases from V and 2 bases from J, with 26 bases in between. CDR3 bases: TGTGCCAGCAGTTCCGGATCTTCCGGATGGGACTTACTGCAAGAGACCCAGTACTTC. Translation: CASSSGSSGWDLLQETQYF.

This clonotype was detected ten times or more. This chain links TRBV4-1 with TRBJ2-7; the match to TRBD1 covers 8 bases. Per germline, CDR1 MGHRA and CDR2 YSYEKL. The CDR3 totals 16 residues. The V gene end was trimmed by 3 bases and the J gene end by 6 bases; junction bases not matched to a gene: 13. CDR3 sequence (DNA): TGCGCCAGCAGCCACCCTCCGGGACAGGTAATCGGCGAGCAGTACTTC. It is translated as CASSHPPGQVIGEQYF.

The V and J genes are TRBV5-6 and TRBJ2-3; D might be TRBD1 (6 bases). Trimming took off 0 bases at V and 2 bases at J, with 13 bases between the two ends. Germline assignment: CDR1 SGHDT and CDR2 YYEEEE. This CDR3 comprises 16 residues. CDR3 protein: CASSLASGTSTDTQYF. The CDR3 DNA reads as TGTGCCAGCAGCTTGGCATCCGGGACATCCACAGATACGCAGTATTTT.

This chain links TRBV10-3 with TRBJ1-6; D ambiguous. This CDR3 comprises 14 residues. Looked up from germline, CDR1 is ENHRY and CDR2 is SYGVKD. The V end was cut by 6 bases, the J end by 0 bases, with 6 bases between. CDR3 loop: CAIRESSYNSPLHF. DNA of the CDR3: TGTGCCATCAGAGAGAGCTCCTATAATTCACCCCTCCACTTT.

The chain is built from TRBV3-1 and TRBJ2-1; 16 bases are a match to TRBD2. This CDR3 contains 16 residues. With V trimmed by 3 bases and J by 10 bases, 6 bases remained unmatched. Germline V lookup: CDR1 LGHDT, CDR2 YNNKEL (reference sequence). The CDR3 coding sequence is TGTGCCAGCAGCCAGGGACTAGCGGGAGGGCCGGGAGAGCAGTTCTTC. It specifies CASSQGLAGGPGEQFF.

At least ten counts were recorded for this clonotype. The rearrangement joins TRBV28 to TRBJ2-7; 8 bases map to TRBD1. CDR1 and CDR2 (germline): MDHEN, SYDVKM. The CDR3 consists of 15 residues. V was clipped by 5 bases and J by 0 bases; unmatched bases: 6. This CDR3 reads CASSLPGQDSYEQYF. The CDR3 DNA is TGTGCCAGCAGTCTACCGGGACAGGACTCCTACGAGCAGTACTTC.

This chain connects TRBV15 to TRBJ2-5; D remains unclear. V dropped 0 bases and J dropped 7 bases, with 12 bases sitting between them. Germline V gene sequence: CDR1 LNHNV, CDR2 YYDKDF (reference sequence). The CDR3 is 14 residues long. In nucleotides, the CDR3 is TGTGCCACCAGCAGAGAGGAAGATCCTCGGACCCAGTACTTC. This codes for CATSREEDPRTQYF.

This clonotype was found many times. V gene TRBV18 combines with J gene TRBJ2-1, with 8 bases that match TRBD2. This CDR3 has 15 residues. Per germline, CDR1 KGHSH and CDR2 LQKENI. Germline trimming cut 3 bases from V and 6 bases from J; bases unmatched to any gene: 7. The CDR3 is CASSPIPAGVNEQFF. The CDR3 DNA is TGTGCCAGCTCACCTATCCCAGCGGGAGTCAATGAGCAGTTCTTC.

This clonotype was observed many times. V usage is TRBV5-1 and J usage is TRBJ1-5; D call uncertain. Germline lookup yields CDR1 SGHRS and CDR2 YFSETQ. The CDR3 runs to 13 residues. Trimming left V 0 bases short and J 4 bases short, with 5 bases between. The CDR3: CASSLGLNQPQHF. Written as DNA, the CDR3 is TGCGCCAGCAGCTTGGGGCTGAATCAGCCCCAGCATTTT.

This clonotype was seen repeatedly, ten times or more. The V call is TRBV5-1, the J call TRBJ2-5; D perhaps matches TRBD1 (5 bases). V was shortened by 0 bases and J by 3 bases, with 9 bases between the two germline ends. The CDR3 covers 14 residues. CDR1 is SGHRS and CDR2 is YFSETQ in the germline V gene. In DNA form, the CDR3 reads TGCGCCAGCAGCTTGGCCTCGACAGAAGAGACCCAGTACTTC. This sequence encodes CASSLASTEETQYF.

In its sample, this clonotype was seen many times. The chain employs TRBV28 and TRBJ1-1; D is unclear. V lost 7 bases to trimming and J lost 10 bases, with 22 bases between them. Germline loops: CDR1 MDHEN, CDR2 SYDVKM. The CDR3 covers 14 residues. The CDR3 sequence is CASTPIVLSRGAFF. The CDR3 region has the DNA TGTGCCAGCACCCCCATCGTCTTGTCTCGCGGAGCTTTCTTT. Combining the CDR3 with reference TRBV28 and TRBJ1-1 gives the whole variable domain DVKVTQSSRYLVKRTGEKVFLECVQDMDHENMFWYRQDPGLGLRLIYFSYDVKMKEKGDIPEGYSVSREKKERFSLILESASTNQTSMYLCASTPIVLSRGAFFGQGTRLTVV.

The table lists this clonotype with many counts. The V and J genes are TRBV5-1 and TRBJ2-2; D not certain. The CDR3 is 15 amino acids. The V and J ends lost 0 bases and 4 bases respectively, with 10 bases between them. Germline V CDR1 and CDR2: SGHRS, YFSETQ. CDR3 nucleotide sequence: TGCGCCAGCAGCTTGGAGGGCGGTCGCACCGGGGAGCTGTTTTTT. Translation: CASSLEGGRTGELFF.

This clonotype has a handful of counts. The chain carries TRBV2 and TRBJ2-7; 10 nucleotides line up with TRBD1. Trimming removed 7 bases from V and 4 bases from J; junction bases left unmatched: 10. This CDR3 has 15 amino acids. Germline V lookup: CDR1 SNHLY, CDR2 FYNNEI. CDR3 sequence reads: CASTTPGQGIYEQYF. The CDR3 bases are TGTGCCAGCACGACACCGGGACAGGGGATTTACGAGCAGTACTTC.